A single sample gave rise to the 13 T cell receptor beta chains below, sequenced in a study of T cells after yellow fever vaccination. TCRdb re-called the 5' RACE reads through MiXCR, storing one row per CDR3 protein. The sample yields more than 350,000 distinct CDR3 sequences, around 10% seen once. Sample: PBMCs, taken on the day of the first yellow fever vaccination. The receptors here all came from a man aged 18 to 30 who received the YFV17D yellow fever vaccine.

Only a few counts were recorded for this clonotype. This chain joins TRBV4-3 and TRBJ1-2; D is uncertain. CDR1 and CDR2 from the germline V gene are LGHNA and YSLEER. V gave up 1 base and J gave up 4 bases, with 16 bases separating them. This CDR3 region has 16 residues. In DNA, the CDR3 is TGCGCCAGCAGCCAAGGGAGAAGGACGGACCTCTATGGCTACACCTTC. Translation: CASSQGRRTDLYGYTF.

At least ten counts were recorded for this clonotype. The V call is TRBV5-1, the J call TRBJ2-1, with D possibly being TRBD1 (5 bases). Germline CDR1 and CDR2: SGHRS and YFSETQ. The V end was cut by 3 bases, the J end by 8 bases, with 9 bases between. The CDR3 is made up of 12 amino acids. CDR3 sequence reads: CASSSTAHEQFF. For the CDR3, the DNA is TGCGCCAGCAGCTCGACAGCTCATGAGCAGTTCTTC.

The table lists this clonotype with a few counts. The chain uses TRBV7-2 and TRBJ1-2; no reliable D call. Germline V CDR1 and CDR2: SGHTA, FQGNSA. V shed 2 bases and J shed 7 bases, with 11 bases lying between them. The CDR3 totals 13 residues. As DNA, the CDR3 is TGTGCCAGCAGCTTAACCCCGGGCGGTGGCTACACCTTC. It specifies CASSLTPGGGYTF.

The rearrangement uses TRBV20-1 and TRBJ1-1; the D is unclear. V lost 7 bases, J lost 1 base, and 16 bases lay in between. CDR1 is DFQATT, CDR2 SNEGSKA, per germline (reference sequence). The CDR3 sequence is 14 residues long. The DNA of the CDR3 is TGCAGTGTCAGGAGGGCATCTACGAACACTGAAGCTTTCTTT. Its protein is CSVRRASTNTEAFF.

The V call is TRBV5-6, the J call TRBJ1-5, with D possibly being TRBD1 (6 bases). CDR1 and CDR2 from the germline V gene are SGHDT and YYEEEE. Trimming cost V 1 base and J 6 bases, with 11 bases left between them. The length of the CDR3 is 14 residues. CDR3: CASSLQGMGQPQHF. The CDR3 DNA reads TGTGCCAGCAGCTTGCAGGGGATGGGTCAGCCCCAGCATTTT.

The chain employs TRBV12-3 or TRBV12-4 and TRBJ2-5; TRBD1 is a possible D gene (5 bases). The CDR3 spans 13 residues. Deletions cut 6 bases from V and 7 bases from J, with 15 bases between. CDR3 nucleotides: TGTGCCAGCAGCCTCGGTGGGGCGGTGACCCAGTACTTC. Amino acid sequence: CASSLGGAVTQYF.

This clonotype was detected a few times. The genes are TRBV27 and TRBJ1-5; D is undetermined. The CDR3 runs to 14 residues. Between the trimmed V and J ends, which lost 5 bases and 3 bases, there was a span of 11 bases. CDR1 and CDR2 (germline): MNHEY, SMNVEV (reference sequence). CDR3 loop: CASSPRPVNQPQHF. The CDR3 nucleotides are TGTGCCAGCAGTCCCCGCCCGGTCAATCAGCCCCAGCATTTT.

This clonotype was observed a handful of times. The chain employs TRBV7-9 and TRBJ2-5, with D possibly TRBD2 on 5 matching bases. From germline, CDR1 is SEHNR and CDR2 FQNEAQ (reference sequence). Trimming pared 5 bases from V and 4 bases from J, leaving 14 bases between. The CDR3 spans 14 residues. The CDR3 sequence: CASSPPSWGETQYF. CDR3 in DNA: TGTGCCAGCAGCCCTCCTAGCTGGGGAGAGACCCAGTACTTC.

The table lists this clonotype with a few counts. This chain joins TRBV27 and TRBJ1-1; TRBD1 matches at 7 bases. The V gene end was trimmed by 3 bases and the J gene end by 4 bases; junction bases not matched to a gene: 5. Germline loops: CDR1 MNHEY, CDR2 SMNVEV (reference sequence). CDR3 length equals 14 residues. The CDR3 sequence: CASSLTQGITEAFF. CDR3 DNA sequence: TGTGCCAGCAGTTTGACACAGGGGATCACTGAAGCTTTCTTT.

This clonotype was seen a few times. V and J are TRBV11-2 and TRBJ2-3, with TRBD2 matching over 12 bases. The V gene's germline CDR1 is SGHAT and CDR2 FQNNGV. There are 17 residues in the CDR3. Trimming at V came to 0 bases and at J to 6 bases, leaving 7 bases not matched to a gene. The CDR3 spells CASSLDLAGGGRDTQYF. CDR3 bases: TGTGCCAGCAGCTTAGATCTAGCGGGGGGGGGTAGGGATACGCAGTATTTT.

This clonotype was recorded a few times. The chain uses TRBV19 and TRBJ2-4, with D perhaps matching TRBD1 (5 bases). Germline CDR1 and CDR2: LNHDA and SQIVND (reference sequence). This CDR3 has 15 amino acids. V shed 5 bases and J shed 0 bases, with 11 bases lying between them. CDR3 residues: CASSPRQLAKNIQYF. CDR3 bases: TGTGCCAGTAGTCCCAGACAGTTAGCCAAAAACATTCAGTACTTC.

The rearrangement uses TRBV12-3 or TRBV12-4 and TRBJ1-2; TRBD1 is a possible D gene (6 bases). Trimming left V 4 bases short and J 12 bases short, with 12 bases between. This CDR3 has 11 residues. The CDR3 sequence: CASSSGGQNTF. The DNA of the CDR3 is TGTGCCAGCAGTTCCGGGGGGCAAAACACCTTC.

This rearrangement joins TRBV29-1 to TRBJ2-3; 7 bases agree with TRBD1. CDR3 length: 12 amino acids. Unmatched junction bases numbered 3, after V lost 6 bases and J lost 3 bases. Germline CDR1 is SQVTM and CDR2 is ANQGSEA. The CDR3 bases are TGCAGCGTAAGACAGGGTACAGATACGCAGTATTTT. It yields the protein CSVRQGTDTQYF.